Shown below are 9 T cell receptor beta chains from a single sample sequenced in a study of T-cell memory formation after mild COVID-19. Via MiXCR, TCRdb re-called the 5' RACE reads, giving one row per CDR3 protein. The sample shows 350,000 to 400,000 distinct CDR3 sequences, approximately 15% of them seen only once. Sequenced: PBMCs or a T cell subset sorted from them (not recorded which). Receptors originate from a young man who had mild COVID-19 (a few samples of this study predate the infection). Cell type and time point are not known.

This clonotype turned up a few times. Here the CDR3 reads CASRTKTSVREETQYF. CDR3 bases: TGTGCCAGCAGAACTAAGACTAGCGTAAGAGAGGAGACCCAGTACTTC. The V gene is TRBV7-9, the J gene TRBJ2-5; TRBD2 aligns across 8 bases. The CDR3 is made up of 16 amino acids. J lost 5 bases, V lost 6 bases, and 14 bases had no gene match. Germline assignment: CDR1 SEHNR and CDR2 FQNEAQ (reference sequence).

The chain has TRBV29-1 and TRBJ2-1, with unresolved D. Trimming took off 6 bases at V and 4 bases at J, with 13 bases between the two ends. CDR1 and CDR2 from the germline V gene are SQVTM and ANQGSEA. The CDR3 totals 13 residues. The CDR3 protein is CSVRVTGYNEQFF. The CDR3 nucleotides are TGCAGCGTAAGGGTGACCGGGTACAATGAGCAGTTCTTC.

This sequence joins TRBV7-2 and TRBJ2-3, with 8 bases matching TRBD1. With V trimmed by 3 bases and J by 6 bases, 11 bases remained unmatched. The V gene's germline CDR1 is SGHTA and CDR2 FQGNSA. The CDR3 length is 16 residues. The CDR3 DNA is TGTGCCAGCAGCTTTGGACAGGGTGGTATTTTGGATACGCAGTATTTT. Its protein product is CASSFGQGGILDTQYF.

A few counts support this clonotype. The chain has TRBV7-9 and TRBJ2-5; TRBD2 is a possible D gene (5 bases). V lost 5 bases, J lost 1 base, and 11 bases lay in between. CDR3 size: 14 residues. From germline, CDR1 is SEHNR and CDR2 FQNEAQ (reference sequence). CDR3 in DNA: TGTGCCAGCAGCCGGGTTCGGGGCCAAGAGACCCAGTACTTC. Translating it yields CASSRVRGQETQYF. The whole variable domain, remainder taken from reference TRBV7-9 and TRBJ2-5, is DTGVSQNPRHKITKRGQNVTFRCDPISEHNRLYWYRQTLGQGPEFLTYFQNEAQLEKSRLLSDRFSAERPKGSFSTLEIQRTEQGDSAMYLCASSRVRGQETQYFGPGTRLLVL.

This chain joins TRBV5-1 and TRBJ2-3, with D tentatively TRBD2 (5 bases). V was cut by 4 bases and J by 3 bases, with 18 bases left in between. Germline loops: CDR1 SGHRS, CDR2 YFSETQ. The CDR3 loop spans 16 amino acids. CDR3 sequence: CASSAPGLSGTDTQYF. CDR3 nucleotide sequence: TGCGCCAGCAGCGCCCCGGGGTTATCGGGGACAGATACGCAGTATTTT.

This clonotype has more than one count but fewer than ten. The chain employs TRBV29-1 and TRBJ2-1; D possibly corresponds to TRBD1 (5 bases). The V and J ends lost 0 bases and 9 bases respectively, with 12 bases between them. The CDR3 extends over 13 amino acids. Germline CDR1 reads SQVTM; CDR2 reads ANQGSEA. CDR3 nucleotide sequence: TGCAGCGTTGAAGAGGGCTTAGGGGTTGAGCAGTTCTTC. Translation: CSVEEGLGVEQFF.

The chain carries TRBV4-3 and TRBJ2-7; 10 bases are a match to TRBD2. Germline V gene lookup returns CDR1 LGHNA and CDR2 YSLEER. There are 14 residues in the CDR3. V lost 0 bases and J lost 13; bases outside the gene matches: 9. The CDR3 is CASSQDALAGVVYF. The CDR3 bases are TGCGCCAGCAGCCAAGATGCGCTAGCGGGAGTGGTATACTTC.

The V call is TRBV2, the J call TRBJ1-2; the D gene is possibly TRBD1 (5 bases). V was shortened by 5 bases and J by 5 bases, with 12 bases between the two germline ends. Germline CDR1 reads SNHLY; CDR2 reads FYNNEI. The CDR3 runs to 13 residues. The CDR3 DNA reads as TGTGCCAGCAGTCGCGGGGGGGAGTATGGCTACACCTTC. It codes for CASSRGGEYGYTF. Variable domain in full (rest from reference TRBV2 and TRBJ1-2): EPEVTQTPSHQVTQMGQEVILRCVPISNHLYFYWYRQILGQKVEFLVSFYNNEISEKSEIFDDQFSVERPDGSNFTLKIRSTKLEDSAMYFCASSRGGEYGYTFGSGTRLTVV.

The sample holds a few counts of this clonotype. The J gene is TRBJ2-3, the V gene TRBV25-1; tentatively, D is TRBD2 (6 bases). The CDR3 length is 16 residues. The germline V gene encodes CDR1 MGHDK and CDR2 SYGVNS. With 3 bases removed from V and 1 base from J, the gap between germline ends came to 14 bases. This chain's CDR3 is CASSDTGTSRTDTQYF. The CDR3 DNA follows: TGTGCCAGCAGTGACACCGGGACTTCACGCACAGATACGCAGTATTTT. Complete variable domain (other parts from reference TRBV25-1 and TRBJ2-3): EADIYQTPRYLVIGTGKKITLECSQTMGHDKMYWYQQDPGMELHLIHYSYGVNSTEKGDLSSESTVSRIRTEHFPLTLESARPSHTSQYLCASSDTGTSRTDTQYFGPGTRLTVL.